This note documents a single T cell receptor beta chain sequence. The data are from a study of cytomegalovirus exposure and HLA in healthy donors. The trim removed 2 bases at V and 5 bases at J, leaving 5 bases unmatched. Germline lookup yields CDR1 SGHRS and CDR2 YFSETQ. The length of the CDR3 is 14 residues. The PCR ran on 60 Vbeta and 13 Jbeta primers. The data were produced by immunoSEQ multiplex PCR, yet TCRdb's version contains in-frame clones alone and is incomplete. Here the sample spans about 130,000 clones, about two thirds being singletons. The chain recombines TRBV5-1 with TRBJ1-1; 8 bases are shared with TRBD1. The sequenced material came from PBMCs. This sequence originates from a woman aged 55 to 70 in good health and CMV-seropositive. The CDR3 sequence: CASSLQGVGTEAFF. The CDR3 nucleotides are TGCGCCAGCAGCTTACAGGGGGTAGGGACTGAAGCTTTCTTT.